This T cell receptor beta chain was captured in a study of blood T cell repertoires in COVID-19. Study-level background: Acute-phase and convalescent COVID-19 samples originated in the United States, Italy and Spain. The cDNA or gDNA used as material had been derived from T cells, B-cell-depleted T cells, or PBMCs.

V shed 11 bases and J 1 base; nucleotides not matched to a gene: 6. CDR1 is MNHNY, CDR2 SVGAGI, per germline (reference sequence). The CDR3 is 14 residues long. As handled by the study authors: Reference gene primer amplification in the assay estimated nucleated cell counts. Clones were read by immunoSEQ multiplex PCR, and TCRdb kept only the in-frame ones, dropping some. From that table come the V and J calls and clone size; the DNA was used to work out D and trimming. The sample yields 150,000 or so clones, roughly 80% seen once. The clonotype was recovered from a man aged 55 to 70 with acute or convalescent COVID-19. The chain uses TRBV6-6 and TRBJ2-2; 8 nucleotides line up with TRBD1. The specimen was peripheral blood. The CDR3 loop is CAAAGTGNTGELFF. Here the CDR3 DNA reads TGTGCCGCTGCCGGGACAGGGAACACCGGGGAGCTGTTTTTT.